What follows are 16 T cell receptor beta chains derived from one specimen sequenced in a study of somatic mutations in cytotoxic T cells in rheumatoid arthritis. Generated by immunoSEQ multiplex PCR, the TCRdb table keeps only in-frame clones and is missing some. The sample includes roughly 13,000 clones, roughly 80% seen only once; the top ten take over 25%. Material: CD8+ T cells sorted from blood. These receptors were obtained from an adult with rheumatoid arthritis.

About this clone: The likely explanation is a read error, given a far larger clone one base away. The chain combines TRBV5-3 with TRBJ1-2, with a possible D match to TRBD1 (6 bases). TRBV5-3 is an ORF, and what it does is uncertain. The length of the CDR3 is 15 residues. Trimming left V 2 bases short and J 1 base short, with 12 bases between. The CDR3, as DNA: TGTGCCAGAAGCTTAAGCGGACAGAATAACTATGGCTACACCTTC. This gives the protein CARSLSGQNNYGYTF.

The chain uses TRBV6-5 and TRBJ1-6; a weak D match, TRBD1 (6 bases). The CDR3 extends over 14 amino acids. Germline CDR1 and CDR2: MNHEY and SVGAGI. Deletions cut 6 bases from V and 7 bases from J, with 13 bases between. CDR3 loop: CASSSGQKNSPLHF. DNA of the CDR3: TGTGCCAGCAGCTCAGGACAGAAAAATTCACCCCTCCACTTT.

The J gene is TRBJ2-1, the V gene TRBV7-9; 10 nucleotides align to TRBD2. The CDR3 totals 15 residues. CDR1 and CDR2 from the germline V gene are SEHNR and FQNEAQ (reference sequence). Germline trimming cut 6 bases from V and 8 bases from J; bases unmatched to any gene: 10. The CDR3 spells CASSSSSGSRDEQFF. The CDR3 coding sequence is TGTGCCAGCAGTTCATCTAGCGGGAGTCGAGATGAGCAGTTCTTC.

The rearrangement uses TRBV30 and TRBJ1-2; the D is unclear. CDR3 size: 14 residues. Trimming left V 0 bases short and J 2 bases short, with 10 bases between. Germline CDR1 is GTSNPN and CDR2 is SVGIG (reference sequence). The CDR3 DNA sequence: TGTGCCTGGAGTGTACTCAGGCGCAACTATGGCTACACCTTC. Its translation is CAWSVLRRNYGYTF.

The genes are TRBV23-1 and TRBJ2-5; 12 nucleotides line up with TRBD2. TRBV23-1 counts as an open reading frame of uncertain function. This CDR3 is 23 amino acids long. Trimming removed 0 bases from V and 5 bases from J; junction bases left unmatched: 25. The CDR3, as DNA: TGCGCCAGCAGTCAATCGATGAAGGTGTCAATCGGACTAGCGGGGACCCGAGGGGAGACCCAGTACTTC. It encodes CASSQSMKVSIGLAGTRGETQYF.

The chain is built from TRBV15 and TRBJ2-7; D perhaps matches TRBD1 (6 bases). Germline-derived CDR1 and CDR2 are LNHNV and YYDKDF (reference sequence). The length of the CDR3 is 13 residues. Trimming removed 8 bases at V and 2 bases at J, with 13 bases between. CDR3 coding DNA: TGTGCCACCGCTTCGGACAGCGCCTACGAGCAGTACTTC. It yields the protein CATASDSAYEQYF. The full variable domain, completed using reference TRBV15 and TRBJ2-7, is DAMVIQNPRYQVTQFGKPVTLSCSQTLNHNVMYWYQQKSSQAPKLLFHYYDKDFNNEADTPDNFQSRRPNTSFCFLDIRSPGLGDTAMYLCATASDSAYEQYFGPGTRLTVT.

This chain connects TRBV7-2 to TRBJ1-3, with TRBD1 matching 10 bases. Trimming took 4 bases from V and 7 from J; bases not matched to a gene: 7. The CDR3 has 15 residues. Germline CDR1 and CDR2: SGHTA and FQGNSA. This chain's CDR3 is CASSWVPGQGNTIYF. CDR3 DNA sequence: TGTGCCAGCAGCTGGGTACCGGGACAGGGGAACACCATATATTTT.

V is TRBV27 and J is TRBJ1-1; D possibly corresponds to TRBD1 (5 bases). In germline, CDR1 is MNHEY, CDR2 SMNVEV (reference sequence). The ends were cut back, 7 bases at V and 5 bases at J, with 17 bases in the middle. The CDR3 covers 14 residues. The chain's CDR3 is CASTLLGGGTEAFF. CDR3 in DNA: TGTGCCAGCACCCTCCTTGGGGGAGGGACTGAAGCTTTCTTT.

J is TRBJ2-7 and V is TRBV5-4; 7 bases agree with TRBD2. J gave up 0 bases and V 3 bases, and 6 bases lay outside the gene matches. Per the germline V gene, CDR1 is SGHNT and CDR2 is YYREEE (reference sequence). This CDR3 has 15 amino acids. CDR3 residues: CASSSRLADSYEQYF. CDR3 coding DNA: TGTGCCAGCAGCTCTCGACTAGCAGACTCCTACGAGCAGTACTTC.

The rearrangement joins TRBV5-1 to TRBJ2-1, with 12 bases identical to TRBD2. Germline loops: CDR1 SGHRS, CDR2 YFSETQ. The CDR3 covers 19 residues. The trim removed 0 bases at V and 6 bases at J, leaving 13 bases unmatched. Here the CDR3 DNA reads TGCGCCAGCAGCTTGGGACTAGCGGGAGCTTTACTGGGGTTCAATGAGCAGTTCTTC. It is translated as CASSLGLAGALLGFNEQFF.

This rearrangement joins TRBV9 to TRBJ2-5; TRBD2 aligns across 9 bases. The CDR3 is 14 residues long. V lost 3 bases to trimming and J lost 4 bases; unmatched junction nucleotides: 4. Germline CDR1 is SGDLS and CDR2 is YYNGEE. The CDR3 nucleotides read TGTGCCAGCAGCGCGGGACTAGCCAGAGAGACCCAGTACTTC. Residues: CASSAGLARETQYF.

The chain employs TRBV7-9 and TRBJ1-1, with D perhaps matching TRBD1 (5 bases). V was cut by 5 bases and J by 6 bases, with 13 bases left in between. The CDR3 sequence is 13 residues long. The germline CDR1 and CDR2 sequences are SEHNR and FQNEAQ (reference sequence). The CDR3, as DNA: TGTGCCAGCAGCGGAGGGGAGAGGGCTGAAGCTTTCTTT. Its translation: CASSGGERAEAFF.

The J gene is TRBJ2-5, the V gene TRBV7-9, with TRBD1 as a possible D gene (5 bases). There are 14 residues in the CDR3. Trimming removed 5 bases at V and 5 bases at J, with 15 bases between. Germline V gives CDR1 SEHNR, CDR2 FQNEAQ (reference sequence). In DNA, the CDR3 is TGTGCCAGCAGCCCAAAGGGGCTAGTTGAGACCCAGTACTTC. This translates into CASSPKGLVETQYF.

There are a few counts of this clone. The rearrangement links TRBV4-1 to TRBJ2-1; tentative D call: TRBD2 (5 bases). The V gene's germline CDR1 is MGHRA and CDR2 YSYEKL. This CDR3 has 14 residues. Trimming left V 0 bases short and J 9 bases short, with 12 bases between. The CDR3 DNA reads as TGCGCCAGCAGCCAAGATCCGGTGGAGGTTGAGCAGTTCTTC. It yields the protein CASSQDPVEVEQFF.

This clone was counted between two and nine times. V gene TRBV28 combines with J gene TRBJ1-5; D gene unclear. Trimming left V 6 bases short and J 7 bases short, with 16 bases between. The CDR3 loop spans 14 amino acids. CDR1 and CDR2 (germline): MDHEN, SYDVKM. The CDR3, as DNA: TGTGCCAGCAGGCCAATCCTCAGTGGGCAGCCCCAGCATTTT. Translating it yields CASRPILSGQPQHF.

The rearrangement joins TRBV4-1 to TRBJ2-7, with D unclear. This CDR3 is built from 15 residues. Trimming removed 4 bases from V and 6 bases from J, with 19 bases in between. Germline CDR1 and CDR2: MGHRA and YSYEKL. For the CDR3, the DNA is TGCGCCAGCAGCCTCGGACCGTCCACCTCCAGCGAGCAGTACTTC. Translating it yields CASSLGPSTSSEQYF.